This T cell receptor (beta chain) was retrieved from a study of cytomegalovirus exposure and HLA in healthy donors. Findings and limits, study-wide: Among TCR beta chains of equal frequency, HLA-associated ones were more clonally expanded in a later analysis. Using a false discovery rate of 0.05, a later analysis showed that roughly 16,000 TCR beta sequences were associated with HLA alleles. In vitro checks showed that a few CMV-associated chains really do target CMV antigens. In a later analysis, the majority of CMV-associated beta chains seemingly showed HLA restriction.

The study ran its PCR with 60 Vbeta and 13 Jbeta primers. This table comes from immunoSEQ multiplex PCR, and its TCRdb copy is limited to in-frame clones, with some not included. Seen here are more than 85,000 clones, roughly three quarters observed once, and the top ten hold 9.6%. A note on this clone: The antigen remains undetermined.

J was trimmed by 2 bases and V by 2 bases; bases with no gene match: 2. In germline, CDR1 is MNHNY, CDR2 SVGAGI (reference sequence). This CDR3 is built from 14 residues. This chain uses TRBV6-6 with TRBJ2-7; TRBD1 agrees at 8 bases. The TCR was taken from a male donor in good health and CMV-seropositive. Sample: PBMCs. This CDR3 is CASSYEQGAYEQYF. DNA for the CDR3: TGTGCCAGCAGTTACGAACAGGGGGCCTACGAGCAGTACTTC.